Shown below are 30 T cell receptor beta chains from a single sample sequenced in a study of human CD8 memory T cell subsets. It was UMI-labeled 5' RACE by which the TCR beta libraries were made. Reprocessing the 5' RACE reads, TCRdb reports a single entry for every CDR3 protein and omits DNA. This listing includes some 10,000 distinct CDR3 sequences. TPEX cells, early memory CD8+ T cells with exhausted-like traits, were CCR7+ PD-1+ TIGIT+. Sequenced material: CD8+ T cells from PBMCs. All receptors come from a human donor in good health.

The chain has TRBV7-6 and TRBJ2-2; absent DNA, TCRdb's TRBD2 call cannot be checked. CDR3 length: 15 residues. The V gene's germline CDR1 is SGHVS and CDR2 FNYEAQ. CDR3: CASSADGMGWRELFF.

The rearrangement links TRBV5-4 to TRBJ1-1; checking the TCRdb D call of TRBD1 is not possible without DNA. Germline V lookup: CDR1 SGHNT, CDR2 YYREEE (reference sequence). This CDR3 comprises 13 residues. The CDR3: CASSFFGGTEAFF. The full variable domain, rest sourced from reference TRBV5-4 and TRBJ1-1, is ETGVTQSPTHLIKTRGQQVTLRCSSQSGHNTVSWYQQALGQGPQFIFQYYREEENGRGNFPPRFSGLQFPNYSSELNVNALELDDSALYLCASSFFGGTEAFFGQGTRLTVV.

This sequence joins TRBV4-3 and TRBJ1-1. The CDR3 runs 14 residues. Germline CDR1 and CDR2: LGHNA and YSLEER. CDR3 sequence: CASSQGRGNTEAFF.

The CDR3 protein is CASSVRHSKNTEAFF. The rearrangement joins TRBV18 to TRBJ1-1. Germline loops: CDR1 KGHSH, CDR2 LQKENI. CDR3 length: 15 residues.

CDR3 protein: CASSNKALTSGRAGTGELFF. The chain couples TRBV21-1 to TRBJ2-2; lacking DNA, the TRBD2 call made by TCRdb goes unchecked. TRBV21-1 is recorded as a pseudogene. The CDR3 covers 20 residues.

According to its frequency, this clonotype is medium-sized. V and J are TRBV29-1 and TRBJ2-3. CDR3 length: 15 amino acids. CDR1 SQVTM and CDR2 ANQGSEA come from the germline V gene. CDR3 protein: CSVEYATDSTDTQYF.

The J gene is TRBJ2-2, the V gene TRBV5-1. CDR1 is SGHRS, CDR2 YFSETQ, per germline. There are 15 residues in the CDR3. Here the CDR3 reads CASSLAGIGTGELFF.

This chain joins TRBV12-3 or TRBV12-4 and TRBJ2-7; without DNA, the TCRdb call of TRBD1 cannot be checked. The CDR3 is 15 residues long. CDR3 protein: CASREGTGWAYEQYF.

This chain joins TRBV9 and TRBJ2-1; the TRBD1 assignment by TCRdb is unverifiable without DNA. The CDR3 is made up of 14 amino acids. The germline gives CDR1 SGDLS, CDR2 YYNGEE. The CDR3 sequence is CASSGGTAYNEQFF.

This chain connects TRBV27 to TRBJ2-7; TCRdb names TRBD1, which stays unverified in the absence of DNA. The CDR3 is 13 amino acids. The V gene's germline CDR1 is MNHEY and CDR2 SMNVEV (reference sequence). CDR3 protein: CASSLTGAYEQYF.

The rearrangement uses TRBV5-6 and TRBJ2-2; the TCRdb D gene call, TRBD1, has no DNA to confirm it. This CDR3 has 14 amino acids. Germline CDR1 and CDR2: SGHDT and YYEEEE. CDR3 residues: CASSLGPGTGELFF. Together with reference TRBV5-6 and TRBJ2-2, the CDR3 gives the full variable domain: DAGVTQSPTHLIKTRGQQVTLRCSPKSGHDTVSWYQQALGQGPQFIFQYYEEEERQRGNFPDRFSGHQFPNYSSELNVNALLLGDSALYLCASSLGPGTGELFFGEGSRLTVL.

The CDR3 is CASSLILAGEFYNEQFF. The chain is built from TRBV7-6 and TRBJ2-1; without DNA, the TCRdb call of TRBD2 cannot be checked. This CDR3 is built from 17 residues. CDR1 is SGHVS, CDR2 FNYEAQ, per germline.

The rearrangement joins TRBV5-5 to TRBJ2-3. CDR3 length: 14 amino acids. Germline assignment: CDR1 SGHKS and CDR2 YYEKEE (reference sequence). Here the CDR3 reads CASSIRAGTDTQYF.

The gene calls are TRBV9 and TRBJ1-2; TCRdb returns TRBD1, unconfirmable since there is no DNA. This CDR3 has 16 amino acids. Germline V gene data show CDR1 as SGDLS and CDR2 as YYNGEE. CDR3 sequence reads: CASSPPGQKSNYGYTF. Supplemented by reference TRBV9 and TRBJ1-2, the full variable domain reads DSGVTQTPKHLITATGQRVTLRCSPRSGDLSVYWYQQSLDQGLQFLIQYYNGEERAKGNILERFSAQQFPDLHSELNLSSLELGDSALYFCASSPPGQKSNYGYTFGSGTRLTVV.

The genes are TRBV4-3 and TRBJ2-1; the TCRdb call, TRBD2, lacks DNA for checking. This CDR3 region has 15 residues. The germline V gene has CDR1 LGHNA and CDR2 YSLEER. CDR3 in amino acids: CASSPEGFGDNEQFF.

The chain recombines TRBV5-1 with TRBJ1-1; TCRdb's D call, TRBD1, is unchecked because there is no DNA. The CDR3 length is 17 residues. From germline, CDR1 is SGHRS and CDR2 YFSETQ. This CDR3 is CASSLEGQGILNTEAFF.

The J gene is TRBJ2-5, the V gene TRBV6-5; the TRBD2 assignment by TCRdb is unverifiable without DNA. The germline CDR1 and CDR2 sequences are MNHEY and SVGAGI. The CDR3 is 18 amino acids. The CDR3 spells CASSRSGLAGGPRETQYF.

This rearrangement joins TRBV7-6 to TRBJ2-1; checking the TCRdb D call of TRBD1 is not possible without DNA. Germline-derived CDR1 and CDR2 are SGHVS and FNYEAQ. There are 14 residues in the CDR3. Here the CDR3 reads CASRAGTGFDEQFF.

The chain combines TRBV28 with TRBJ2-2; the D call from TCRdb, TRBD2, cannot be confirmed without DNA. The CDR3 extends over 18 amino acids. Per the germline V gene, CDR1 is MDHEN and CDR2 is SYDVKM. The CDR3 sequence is CASSYKVPGEGGTGELFF.

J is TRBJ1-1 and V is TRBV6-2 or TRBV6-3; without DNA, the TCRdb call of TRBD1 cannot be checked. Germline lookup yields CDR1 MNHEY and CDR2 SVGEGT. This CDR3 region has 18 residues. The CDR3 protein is CASSYPAGTGGVVTEAFF.

The chain's CDR3 is CASSPNGAAPNEKLFF. The genes are TRBV7-9 and TRBJ1-4. The germline CDR1 and CDR2 sequences are SEHNR and FQNEAQ (reference sequence). CDR3 length equals 16 residues.

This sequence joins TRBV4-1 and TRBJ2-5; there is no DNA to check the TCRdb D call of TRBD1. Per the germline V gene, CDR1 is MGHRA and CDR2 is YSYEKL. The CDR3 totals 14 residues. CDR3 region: CASSPISGGETQYF.

CDR3 sequence: CAWSVRQGVVDEQFF. This sequence joins TRBV30 and TRBJ2-1; TCRdb gives TRBD1 as the D gene, but with no DNA this cannot be confirmed. In germline, CDR1 is GTSNPN, CDR2 SVGIG (reference sequence). The CDR3 extends over 15 amino acids.

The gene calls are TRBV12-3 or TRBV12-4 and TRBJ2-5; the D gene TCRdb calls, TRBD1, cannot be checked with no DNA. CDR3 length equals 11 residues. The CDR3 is CASSPGETQYF.

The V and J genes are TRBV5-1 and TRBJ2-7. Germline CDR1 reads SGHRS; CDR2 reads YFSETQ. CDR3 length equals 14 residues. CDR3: CASSLTGFSYEQYF.

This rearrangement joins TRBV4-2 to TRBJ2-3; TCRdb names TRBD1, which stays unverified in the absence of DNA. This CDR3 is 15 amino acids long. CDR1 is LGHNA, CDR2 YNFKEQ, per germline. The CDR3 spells CASSQEGRATDTQYF.

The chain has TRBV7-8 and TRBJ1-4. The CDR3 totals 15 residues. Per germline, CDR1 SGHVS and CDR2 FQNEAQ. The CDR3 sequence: CASSLLRVTNEKLFF.

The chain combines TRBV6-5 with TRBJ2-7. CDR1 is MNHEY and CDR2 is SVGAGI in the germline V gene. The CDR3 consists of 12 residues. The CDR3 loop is CASSYSPYEQYF.

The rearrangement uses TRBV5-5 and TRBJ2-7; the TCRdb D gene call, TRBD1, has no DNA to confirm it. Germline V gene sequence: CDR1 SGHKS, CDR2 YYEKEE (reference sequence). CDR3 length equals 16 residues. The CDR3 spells CASSLDWDISAYEQYF.

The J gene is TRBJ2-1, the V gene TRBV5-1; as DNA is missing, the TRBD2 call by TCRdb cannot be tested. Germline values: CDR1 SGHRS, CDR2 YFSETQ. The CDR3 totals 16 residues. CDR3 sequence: CASSLGTSGDYNEQFF.